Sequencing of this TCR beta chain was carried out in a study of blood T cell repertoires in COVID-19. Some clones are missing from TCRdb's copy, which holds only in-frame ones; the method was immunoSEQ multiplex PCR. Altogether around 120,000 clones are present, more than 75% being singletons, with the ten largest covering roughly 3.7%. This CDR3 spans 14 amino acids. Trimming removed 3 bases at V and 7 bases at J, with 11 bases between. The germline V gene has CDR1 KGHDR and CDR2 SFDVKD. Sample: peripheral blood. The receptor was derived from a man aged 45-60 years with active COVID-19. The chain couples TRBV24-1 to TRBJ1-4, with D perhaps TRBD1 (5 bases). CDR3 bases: TGTGCCACCAGTGATGGAGGGGCGGGTGAAAAACTGTTTTTT. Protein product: CATSDGGAGEKLFF.